These 11 T cell receptor beta chains originate from one sample sequenced in a study of T cells in women clearing cervical HPV infection. Measured with immunoSEQ multiplex PCR; TCRdb has only the in-frame clones, and not every one. This table lists about 37,000 clones. The sample comprised blood buffy coat. The receptors shown here come from a woman between 18 and 69 years old with a cervical HPV16 infection that either progressed to CIN3+ or cleared (not recorded which).

This chain's CDR3 is CASSMRGHEQFF. The part of the CDR3 DNA that was read is TGTGCCAGCAGCATGCGGGGGCATGAG. J is TRBJ2-1 and V is TRBV11-3; the D gene is possibly TRBD2 (7 bases). The DNA ends 3 residues before the CDR3 does, and the rest of the CDR3 is filled in from the germline J gene. V was shortened by 5 bases and J by 8 bases, with 10 bases between the two germline ends. CDR1 and CDR2 from the germline V gene are SGHNT and YENEEA. CDR3 length: 12 amino acids.

Of note for this clone: The read stops 3 residues short of the end of the CDR3; the missing end is completed from the germline J gene. This chain links TRBV18 with TRBJ2-1; D may be TRBD1 (5 bases). Germline lookup yields CDR1 KGHSH and CDR2 LQKENI. The V and J ends lost 4 bases and 4 bases respectively, with 8 bases between them. The CDR3 loop spans 13 amino acids. CDR3 in amino acids: CASSLQGYNEQFF. CDR3 DNA, as far as it was read: TGTGCCAGCTCACTCCAGGGTTACAATGAG.

In the case of this clone: The read falls 3 residues short of the CDR3 end, and the missing part is taken from the germline J gene. V is TRBV18 and J is TRBJ2-3; 8 nucleotides agree with TRBD1. Germline V gene sequence: CDR1 KGHSH, CDR2 LQKENI. The CDR3 consists of 14 residues. CDR3 loop: CASSLSGGDQPQYF. The CDR3 bases that were read are TGTGCCAGCTCACTCTCAGGGGGCGATCAGCCG.

As to this clone: Coverage ceases 3 residues before the CDR3 finishes, and the germline J gene fills in the end. The chain recombines TRBV7-3 with TRBJ2-3; a weak D match, TRBD1 (6 bases). The CDR3 runs 17 residues. Germline values: CDR1 SGHTA, CDR2 FQGTGA. The V end lost 2 bases, the J end lost 2 bases, and 17 bases lay between the germline ends. The CDR3 loop is CASSLYASQGFTDTQYF. The DNA read from the CDR3 is TGTGCCAGCAGCTTATATGCGTCACAGGGCTTCACAGATACG.

Turning to this clone: The read halts 3 residues ahead of the CDR3 end, with the missing end drawn from the germline J gene. The rearrangement joins TRBV6-2 or TRBV6-3 to TRBJ2-3, with TRBD1 identical over 9 bases. V gave up 6 bases and J gave up 6 bases; unmatched junction bases: 7. The CDR3 covers 14 residues. The V gene's germline CDR1 is MNHEY and CDR2 SVGEGT. CDR3 DNA (partial): TGTGCCAGCAGCGGGACAGGGAATATTGATACG. Its protein product is CASSGTGNIDT. The CDR3 in its entirety is CASSGTGNIDTQYF.

CDR3 bases read: TGTGCCAGCAGTGGGACAGGGCCCTACAATGAG. It codes for CASSGTGPYNE. The whole CDR3 protein reads CASSGTGPYNEQFF. The rearrangement joins TRBV6-2 or TRBV6-3 to TRBJ2-1; 9 bases align to TRBD1. Read coverage stops 3 residues before the CDR3 terminus; the germline J gene supplies the remainder. Trimming cost V 5 bases and J 2 bases; bases outside gene matches: 1. CDR3 length: 14 residues. Germline V gene sequence: CDR1 MNHEY, CDR2 SVGEGT.

On this clone itself: The CDR3 end is not reached by the read, which stops 3 residues before it; the germline J gene fills it in. The chain links TRBV2 to TRBJ1-2; the D gene is possibly TRBD1 (6 bases). Germline V gene lookup returns CDR1 SNHLY and CDR2 FYNNEI. This CDR3 is 15 amino acids long. CDR3 residues: CASSEAPGASSGYTF. CDR3 DNA, as far as it was read: TGTGCCAGCAGTGAAGCCCCAGGGGCGTCGAGCGGC.

As regards this clone: The CDR3 goes on 3 residues after the read ends, and that part is filled in from the germline J gene. The V gene is TRBV20-1, the J gene TRBJ2-5; D possibly corresponds to TRBD1 (6 bases). This CDR3 is built from 16 residues. V was clipped by 1 base and J by 0 bases, with 15 bases between them. Germline V CDR1 and CDR2: DFQATT, SNEGSKA (reference sequence). CDR3 DNA (partial): TGCAGTGCTAGAGCCCCCCCCGGGACACACCAAGAGACC. Protein sequence: CSARAPPGTHQET. The CDR3, in full, reads CSARAPPGTHQETQYF.

Comment on this clone: Read sequence stops 3 residues before the CDR3 end, and the germline J gene provides the missing end. V gene TRBV30 combines with J gene TRBJ1-5; D is undetermined. This CDR3 is built from 13 residues. Trimming pared 4 bases from V and 0 bases from J, leaving 7 bases between. CDR1 GTSNPN and CDR2 SVGIG come from the germline V gene (reference sequence). The part of the CDR3 DNA that was read is TGTGCCTGGACTCGGGGTAGCAATCAGCCC. It yields the protein CAWTRGSNQP. The complete CDR3 reads CAWTRGSNQPQHF.

A remark on this clone: Read data end 3 residues before the CDR3 end; the end is taken from the germline J gene. The chain has TRBV18 and TRBJ1-1; D remains ambiguous. The V gene's germline CDR1 is KGHSH and CDR2 LQKENI. Trimming stripped 3 bases from V and 1 base from J, with 6 bases between. This CDR3 contains 13 residues. The covered CDR3 bases are TGTGCCAGCTCACCTTCACAGAACACTGAA. This encodes CASSPSQNTE. The CDR3 in full is CASSPSQNTEAFF.

As regards this clone: The CDR3 is cut off 3 residues early in the read; its end comes from the germline J gene. The rearrangement links TRBV20-1 to TRBJ1-2; no clear D gene. Trimming removed 1 base at V and 5 bases at J, with 14 bases between. Germline lookup yields CDR1 DFQATT and CDR2 SNEGSKA (reference sequence). The CDR3 runs to 14 residues. The CDR3 DNA, read in part, is TGCAGTGCTAGAGTCGCTTCCGGCGGGTATGGC. Protein: CSARVASGGYG. The entire CDR3 is CSARVASGGYGYTF.